These 21 T cell receptor beta chains were sequenced from one sample in a study of cytomegalovirus exposure and HLA in healthy donors. PCR involved 60 Vbeta and 13 Jbeta primers. Data came from immunoSEQ multiplex PCR; TCRdb stores just in-frame clones and leaves some out. Altogether under 150,000 clones are present, 70% to 85% being singletons, with the ten largest covering under 3%. Sequencing was performed on PBMCs. Every receptor here comes from a boy aged 2 to 10 in good health and CMV-seronegative.

This clone was seen just once. V gene TRBV21-1 combines with J gene TRBJ1-2. TRBV21-1 counts as a pseudogene. The CDR3 is 13 residues long. CDR3 bases: TGTGCCAGCAGCAAACCCACCCCGAGAGGCTACACCTTC. It translates to CASSKPTPRGYTF.

This rearrangement joins TRBV13 to TRBJ1-4; D may be TRBD1 (6 bases). The CDR3 covers 15 residues. V lost 5 bases to trimming and J lost 7 bases, with 17 bases between them. The germline V gene has CDR1 PRHDT and CDR2 FYEKMQ (reference sequence). The CDR3 spells CASSPSQGIGEKLFF. CDR3 bases: TGTGCCAGCAGCCCCAGCCAGGGGATAGGTGAAAAACTGTTTTTT.

This sequence joins TRBV30 and TRBJ1-1, with a weak D call TRBD1 (5 bases). The CDR3 runs 13 residues. Deletions cut 1 base from V and 5 bases from J, with 11 bases between. The germline V gene encodes CDR1 GTSNPN and CDR2 SVGIG (reference sequence). The CDR3 DNA sequence: TGTGCCTGGAGTGGGCAGGGAGGGACTGAAGCTTTCTTT. This encodes CAWSGQGGTEAFF.

The CDR3 here is CASSLKMGKRRNGLFF. DNA for the CDR3: TGTGCCAGCAGCTTAAAGATGGGGAAGAGGAGGAACGGACTGTTTTTT. This chain links TRBV7-6 with TRBJ1-4; unclear D gene. The CDR3 consists of 16 residues. Per the germline V gene, CDR1 is SGHVS and CDR2 is FNYEAQ. The V gene lost 2 bases and the J gene lost 13 bases, with 23 bases spanning the gap.

The rearrangement uses TRBV6-1 and TRBJ2-1, with 8 bases that match TRBD1. CDR3 length: 15 residues. V lost 4 bases and J lost 5; bases outside the gene matches: 7. Germline V gene data show CDR1 as MNHNS and CDR2 as SASEGT. The CDR3 region has the DNA TGTGCCAGCAGTGCCCGACAGGGGTCGCACAATGAGCAGTTCTTC. It translates to CASSARQGSHNEQFF.

This chain connects TRBV28 to TRBJ2-1, with D maybe TRBD2 (6 bases). The CDR3 runs to 12 residues. Germline-derived CDR1 and CDR2 are MDHEN and SYDVKM. V was pared by 7 bases and J by 8 bases, with 12 bases between. The DNA for the CDR3 is TGTGCCAGCATGGAGGGGCGGTATGAGCAGTTCTTC. Translation: CASMEGRYEQFF.

This clone was seen just once. The chain links TRBV7-9 to TRBJ1-1; the match to TRBD1 covers 8 bases. The germline V gene encodes CDR1 SEHNR and CDR2 FQNEAQ (reference sequence). This CDR3 is 15 amino acids long. Losses at the gene ends were 3 bases for V and 3 bases for J; bases not matched to a gene: 6. CDR3 coding DNA: TGTGCCAGCAGCTTCGGACAGGGATGGGACACTGAAGCTTTCTTT. Protein sequence: CASSFGQGWDTEAFF.

This clone was counted between two and nine times. The rearrangement uses TRBV7-2 and TRBJ2-7, with D perhaps TRBD2 (7 bases). Germline V lookup: CDR1 SGHTA, CDR2 FQGNSA. This CDR3 is built from 16 residues. V was clipped by 5 bases and J by 4 bases, with 21 bases between them. Written as DNA, the CDR3 is TGTGCCAGCAGCCAGATGAGGGGGGGCTCACCTTACGAGCAGTACTTC. Translation: CASSQMRGGSPYEQYF.

This rearrangement joins TRBV6-1 to TRBJ1-4, with D tentatively TRBD1 (5 bases). Germline-derived CDR1 and CDR2 are MNHNS and SASEGT. V was clipped by 5 bases and J by 2 bases, with 9 bases between them. CDR3 length: 14 residues. CDR3 in DNA: TGTGCCAGCAGTCCAGGGCCGACTAATGAAAAACTGTTTTTT. It yields the protein CASSPGPTNEKLFF.

The chain is built from TRBV18 and TRBJ2-7, with 7 bases matching TRBD2. The CDR3 contains 17 residues. J was trimmed by 5 bases and V by 1 base; bases with no gene match: 14. CDR1 and CDR2 from the germline V gene are KGHSH and LQKENI. The CDR3 reads CASSPLWGTTPGHEQYF. The CDR3 DNA sequence: TGTGCCAGCTCACCACTCTGGGGGACTACCCCTGGGCACGAGCAGTACTTC.

This clone appeared a few times. V usage is TRBV5-8 and J usage is TRBJ2-7; no definite D call. V lost 4 bases, J lost 4 bases, and 18 bases lay in between. The CDR3 consists of 15 residues. Looked up from germline, CDR1 is SGHTS and CDR2 is YDEGEE. Here the CDR3 reads CASSPLRSAEYEQYV. The CDR3 DNA follows: TGTGCCAGCAGCCCACTAAGGTCCGCGGAGTACGAGCAGTACGTC.

The chain has TRBV10-3 and TRBJ2-7, with D tentatively TRBD2 (5 bases). V lost 10 bases and J 8 bases, leaving 15 bases between the germline ends. CDR1 is ENHRY and CDR2 is SYGVKD in the germline V gene. The CDR3 has 11 residues. For the CDR3, the DNA is TGTGCCACAGAGGGCCCAAAACAGCAGTACGTC. Residues: CATEGPKQQYV.

The chain joins TRBV5-6 to TRBJ1-1, with D maybe TRBD1 (6 bases). Germline CDR1 SGHDT, CDR2 YYEEEE. V lost 6 bases, J lost 3 bases, and 15 bases lay in between. The CDR3 covers 14 residues. The CDR3 is CASNNQQGYTEAFF. CDR3 nucleotides: TGTGCCAGCAATAATCAGCAGGGGTACACTGAAGCTTTCTTT.

CDR3 protein: CASSLAGGNTIYF. The CDR3 coding sequence is TGCGCCAGCAGCCTTGCCGGGGGAAACACCATATATTTT. The V and J genes are TRBV4-1 and TRBJ1-3; D is unresolved. The CDR3 loop spans 13 amino acids. In germline, CDR1 is MGHRA, CDR2 YSYEKL. Trimming took off 4 bases at V and 4 bases at J, with 8 bases between the two ends.

This clone appeared a few times. The genes are TRBV5-8 and TRBJ2-1, with 11 nucleotides matching TRBD2. The V segment lost 1 base and the J segment 9 bases; nucleotides outside the gene matches: 9. Germline V lookup: CDR1 SGHTS, CDR2 YDEGEE. CDR3 length: 16 amino acids. The DNA for the CDR3 is TGTGCCAGCAGCTTGCGACTAGCGGGAAGATATAGTGAGCAGTTCTTC. Residues: CASSLRLAGRYSEQFF.

In this sample, this clone turned up once. The V and J genes are TRBV7-9 and TRBJ1-2; a possible D gene is TRBD1 (6 bases). CDR3 size: 15 residues. Trimming removed 6 bases at V and 4 bases at J, with 18 bases between. In germline, CDR1 is SEHNR, CDR2 FQNEAQ (reference sequence). In DNA form, the CDR3 reads TGTGCCAGCAGTCCCGGGACATTTGAAATCTATGGCTACACCTTC. It specifies CASSPGTFEIYGYTF.

The chain is built from TRBV4-3 and TRBJ1-6, with 7 bases aligning to TRBD1. With V trimmed by 0 bases and J by 10 bases, 9 bases remained unmatched. This CDR3 contains 16 residues. CDR1 and CDR2 from the germline V gene are LGHNA and YSLEER. CDR3 region: CASSQDYQGVRSPLHF. The CDR3 region has the DNA TGCGCCAGCAGCCAAGATTACCAGGGGGTGAGGTCACCCCTCCACTTT.

This chain links TRBV4-3 with TRBJ1-1, with 7 bases matching TRBD1. The germline V gene has CDR1 LGHNA and CDR2 YSLEER. The junction had 4 bases not matched to a gene; V was cut back by 1 base and J by 5 bases. CDR3 length equals 14 residues. CDR3 protein: CASSQGQGWTEAFF. DNA of the CDR3: TGCGCCAGCAGCCAAGGACAGGGTTGGACTGAAGCTTTCTTT.

V is TRBV5-1 and J is TRBJ2-7, with 8 bases aligning to TRBD1. The V segment lost 6 bases and the J segment 6 bases; nucleotides outside the gene matches: 8. The length of the CDR3 is 13 residues. Germline lookup yields CDR1 SGHRS and CDR2 YFSETQ. CDR3 region: CASTLTGVGEQYF. DNA for the CDR3: TGCGCCAGCACCCTGACAGGGGTGGGCGAGCAGTACTTC.

As concerns this clone: Sequence at one end of the junction differs from germline and may be a read error. This rearrangement joins TRBV5-4 to TRBJ2-1; no definite D call. CDR1 is SGHNT and CDR2 is YYREEE in the germline V gene (reference sequence). This CDR3 spans 12 amino acids. In nucleotides, the CDR3 is TGTGCCAGCAGCTTGGACTACATGGTGGCAGTCTTC. Residues: CASSLDYMVAVF.

The chain uses TRBV7-2 and TRBJ1-2, with 9 bases lining up with TRBD1. CDR1 is SGHTA, CDR2 FQGNSA, per germline. CDR3 length equals 16 residues. V shed 1 base and J 6 bases; nucleotides not matched to a gene: 9. The CDR3 protein is CASSLDSRDRVNGYTF. The CDR3 coding sequence is TGTGCCAGCAGCTTAGATTCTCGGGACAGGGTAAATGGCTACACCTTC. Full variable domain (remainder filled in from reference TRBV7-2 and TRBJ1-2): GAGVSQSPSNKVTEKGKDVELRCDPISGHTALYWYRQSLGQGLEFLIYFQGNSAPDKSGLPSDRFSAERTGGSVSTLTIQRTQQEDSAVYLCASSLDSRDRVNGYTFGSGTRLTVV.